The rows below give T cell receptor beta chains drawn from one sample of a study of Tregs in tolerant kidney transplant recipients. TCRdb's table, derived via immunoSEQ multiplex PCR, lists solely in-frame clones and lacks some. Of around 86,000 clones in the sample, 75% to 95% were seen once. Here the sequenced sample was CD4+ T cells from blood (PBMCs), taken 24 months after the transplant. These receptors were obtained from a human patient who received a combined kidney and bone marrow transplant. These T cells may partly come from the graft donor. The CDR3 runs from the conserved cysteine through the conserved F or W. D genes are given only for firm matches. Some rows have no size entry. The others give once, few or many, or a class for an expanded clone.

-	TRBV15	TRBD1	TRBJ1-2	CATSRDVDRSPYGYTF	TGTGCCACCAGCAGAGATGTGGACAGGAGTCCCTATGGCTACACCTTC
once	TRBV19	TRBD2	TRBJ2-5	CASSIGTSGSAETQYF	TGTGCCAGTAGTATAGGGACTAGCGGGAGTGCGGAGACCCAGTACTTC
-	TRBV2	TRBD2	TRBJ2-5	CAPSGVSETQYF	TGTGCCCCCAGCGGGGTTTCAGAGACCCAGTACTTC
-	TRBV19	-	TRBJ2-5	CASSMGRGLRETQYF	TGTGCCAGTAGTATGGGCAGGGGCTTGCGAGAGACCCAGTACTTC
-	TRBV27	TRBD1	TRBJ2-3	CASSLLDRGTDTQYF	TGTGCCAGCAGTTTATTGGACAGGGGCACAGATACGCAGTATTTT
-	TRBV7-2	-	TRBJ2-7	CASSFTGYEQYF	TGTGCCAGCAGCTTTACAGGGTACGAGCAGTACTTC
once	TRBV7-2	TRBD2	TRBJ2-5	CASSSGGAEETQYF	TGTGCCAGCAGCTCCGGGGGGGCCGAGGAGACCCAGTACTTC
-	TRBV27	TRBD1	TRBJ1-4	CANVPGTGDEKLFF	TGTGCCAACGTACCCGGGACAGGGGATGAAAAACTGTTTTTT
-	TRBV6-5	TRBD1	TRBJ2-3	CASNGDSADTQYF	TGTGCCAGCAACGGGGACAGCGCAGATACGCAGTATTTT
-	TRBV6-1	-	TRBJ2-1	CASSDFRGRAFF	TGTGCCAGCAGTGACTTCAGGGGCCGAGCGTTCTTC
-	TRBV7-3	-	TRBJ2-1	CASSLRSGAYNEQFF	TGTGCCAGCAGCTTAAGATCCGGAGCCTACAATGAGCAGTTCTTC
once	TRBV6-6	TRBD1	TRBJ1-5	CASRAGQGDGNQPQHF	TGTGCCAGCAGGGCGGGACAGGGCGATGGCAATCAGCCCCAGCATTTT
-	TRBV2	TRBD2	TRBJ2-7	CASSKRTSGISYEQYF	TGTGCCAGCAGCAAAAGGACTAGCGGGATCTCCTACGAGCAGTACTTC
-	TRBV6-5	-	TRBJ1-6	CASAPQFSYNSPLHF	TGTGCCAGCGCTCCCCAGTTCTCCTATAATTCACCCCTCCACTTT
once	TRBV13	TRBD1	TRBJ1-2	CASRQQGKGYGYTF	TGTGCCAGCAGACAACAGGGGAAGGGTTATGGCTACACCTTC
-	TRBV11-2	TRBD1	TRBJ1-1	CASSFQAPGAGGTEAFF	TGTGCCAGCAGCTTCCAGGCCCCAGGGGCAGGGGGCACTGAAGCTTTCTTT
-	TRBV7-2	TRBD1	TRBJ2-1	CASSLAPGQGFFNEQFF	TGTGCCAGCAGCTTAGCTCCGGGACAGGGGTTTTTCAATGAGCAGTTCTTC
-	TRBV11-2	-	TRBJ1-2	CASSPRGGTYYGYTF	TGTGCCAGCAGCCCTCGGGGGGGAACCTACTATGGCTACACCTTC
-	TRBV6-5	-	TRBJ1-6	CATLRQGSKSPLHF	TGTGCCACTCTCCGGCAGGGGTCAAAATCACCCCTCCACTTT
-	TRBV10-1	-	TRBJ2-7	CASSEDGALNYEQYF	TGCGCCAGCAGTGAGGATGGAGCCCTAAATTACGAGCAGTACTTC
-	TRBV7-2	TRBD1	TRBJ1-2	CASSLATGQGAGYTF	TGTGCCAGCAGCTTGGCAACTGGACAGGGGGCTGGCTACACCTTC
-	TRBV11-1	-	TRBJ1-1	CASSFGRGGTEAFF	TGTGCCAGCAGCTTTGGACGGGGGGGGACTGAAGCTTTCTTT
-	TRBV5-1	TRBD1	TRBJ2-7	CASSVRDRETYEQYF	TGCGCCAGCAGCGTGAGGGACAGGGAAACCTACGAGCAGTACTTC
-	TRBV10-3	-	TRBJ1-2	CATQEAGYTF	TGTGCCACCCAGGAGGCGGGCTACACCTTC
-	TRBV15	-	TRBJ2-4	CATSSSRGLAKNIQYF	TGTGCCACCAGCAGCTCCAGGGGTCTAGCCAAAAACATTCAGTACTTC
-	TRBV19	TRBD1	TRBJ1-4	CASSTYRGFPEKLFF	TGTGCCAGTAGTACCTACAGGGGGTTCCCCGAAAAACTGTTTTTT
-	TRBV2	-	TRBJ2-3	CASLNTDTQYF	TGTGCCAGCCTAAACACAGATACGCAGTATTTT
-	TRBV5-6	-	TRBJ2-2	CASSYNRGPNTGELFF	TGTGCCAGCAGTTATAATAGGGGCCCGAACACCGGGGAGCTGTTTTTT
-	TRBV5-4	TRBD2	TRBJ2-5	CASSWVAGGAPMTQYF	TGTGCCAGCAGCTGGGTAGCGGGGGGGGCCCCAATGACCCAGTACTTC
-	TRBV5-1	TRBD2	TRBJ2-1	CASSLVALANEQFF	TGCGCCAGCAGCTTGGTAGCACTAGCGAATGAGCAGTTCTTC
-	TRBV30	TRBD1	TRBJ1-5	CAWSTGQGADQPQHF	TGTGCCTGGAGCACAGGACAGGGGGCGGATCAGCCCCAGCATTTT
-	TRBV11-3	-	TRBJ2-5	CASSLGTAEEETQYF	TGTGCCAGCAGCTTAGGGACAGCAGAGGAGGAGACCCAGTACTTC
-	TRBV5-1	-	TRBJ1-2	CASSHGTYANYGYTF	TGCGCCAGCAGCCACGGGACATATGCTAACTATGGCTACACCTTC
-	TRBV11-3	TRBD1	TRBJ1-4	CASSLVPFTGGGEKLFF	TGTGCCAGCAGCTTAGTCCCCTTTACAGGGGGAGGAGAAAAACTGTTTTTT
-	TRBV4-2	-	TRBJ1-3	CASSQDQGSGNTIYF	TGTGCCAGCAGCCAAGATCAGGGGTCTGGAAACACCATATATTTT
-	TRBV4-2	TRBD2	TRBJ2-5	CASSQDGASGSSSIETQYF	TGTGCCAGCAGCCAAGATGGAGCTAGCGGGAGTTCTTCGATAGAGACCCAGTACTTC
-	TRBV4-1	-	TRBJ1-5	CASSQGTDWSNQPQHF	TGCGCCAGCAGCCAAGGGACAGACTGGAGCAATCAGCCCCAGCATTTT
-	TRBV21-1	-	TRBJ2-3	CASSKERHGTDTQYF	TGTGCCAGCAGCAAAGAGAGACACGGCACAGATACGCAGTATTTT
-	TRBV5-1	TRBD1	TRBJ2-6	CASSLEGTGVPGANVLTF	TGCGCCAGCAGCTTGGAGGGGACAGGGGTGCCTGGGGCCAACGTCCTGACTTTC
-	TRBV4-3	TRBD1	TRBJ2-5	CASSKTTGLVGETQYF	TGCGCCAGCAGCAAGACGACAGGGCTAGTCGGAGAGACCCAGTACTTC
-	TRBV10-3	-	TRBJ1-1	CAIRETGLNTEAFF	TGTGCCATCAGAGAGACAGGACTGAACACTGAAGCTTTCTTT
once	TRBV2	-	TRBJ2-3	CASRFLDTQYF	TGTGCCAGCCGGTTCTTGGATACGCAGTATTTT
-	TRBV4-1	-	TRBJ1-2	CASSPPAGTNYGYTF	TGCGCCAGCAGCCCTCCTGCAGGAACTAACTATGGCTACACCTTC
-	TRBV4-3	TRBD2	TRBJ2-5	CASSQARSLAGAYQETQYF	TGCGCCAGCAGCCAAGCTCGAAGCCTAGCGGGGGCGTACCAAGAGACCCAGTACTTC
few	TRBV6-6	TRBD1	TRBJ2-7	CASSPGTVYEQYF	TGTGCCAGCAGCCCCGGGACAGTCTACGAGCAGTACTTC
-	TRBV4-3	-	TRBJ1-2	CASSQDWPGEFGYTF	TGCGCCAGCAGCCAAGACTGGCCGGGGGAATTTGGCTACACCTTC
-	TRBV4-1	-	TRBJ2-5	CASSWEVQETQYF	TGCGCCAGCAGTTGGGAGGTTCAAGAGACCCAGTACTTC
-	TRBV9	TRBD1	TRBJ2-7	CASSVEGAGIYEQYF	TGTGCCAGCAGCGTAGAGGGGGCAGGCATTTACGAGCAGTACTTC